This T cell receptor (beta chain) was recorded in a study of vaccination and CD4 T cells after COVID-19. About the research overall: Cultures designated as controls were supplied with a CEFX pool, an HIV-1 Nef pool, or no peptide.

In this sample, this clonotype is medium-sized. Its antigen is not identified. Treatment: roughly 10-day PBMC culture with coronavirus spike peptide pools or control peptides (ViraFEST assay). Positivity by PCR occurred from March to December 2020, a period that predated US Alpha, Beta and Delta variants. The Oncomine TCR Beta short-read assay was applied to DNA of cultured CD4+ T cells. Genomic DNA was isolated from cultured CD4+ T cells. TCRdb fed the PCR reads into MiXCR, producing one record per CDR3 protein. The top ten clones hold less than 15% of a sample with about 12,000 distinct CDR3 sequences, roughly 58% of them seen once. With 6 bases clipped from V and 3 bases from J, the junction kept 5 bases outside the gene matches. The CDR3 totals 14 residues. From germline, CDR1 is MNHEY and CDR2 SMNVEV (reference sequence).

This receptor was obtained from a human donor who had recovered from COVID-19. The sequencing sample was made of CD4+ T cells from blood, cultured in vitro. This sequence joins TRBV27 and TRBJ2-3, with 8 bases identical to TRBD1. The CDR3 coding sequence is TGTGCCAGCAGATGGGACAGGACTACAGATACGCAGTATTTT. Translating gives CASRWDRTTDTQYF.